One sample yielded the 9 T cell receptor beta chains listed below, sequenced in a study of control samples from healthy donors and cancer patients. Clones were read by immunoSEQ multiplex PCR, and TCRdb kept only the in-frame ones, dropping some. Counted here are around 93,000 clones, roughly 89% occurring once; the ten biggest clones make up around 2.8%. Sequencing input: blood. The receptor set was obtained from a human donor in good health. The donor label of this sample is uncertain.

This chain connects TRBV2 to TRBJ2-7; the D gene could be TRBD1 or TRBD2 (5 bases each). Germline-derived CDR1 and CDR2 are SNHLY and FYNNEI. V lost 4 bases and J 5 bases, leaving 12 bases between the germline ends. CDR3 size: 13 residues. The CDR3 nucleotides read TGTGCCAGCAGTGTCACCGGGGCCCACGAGCAGTACTTC. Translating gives CASSVTGAHEQYF.

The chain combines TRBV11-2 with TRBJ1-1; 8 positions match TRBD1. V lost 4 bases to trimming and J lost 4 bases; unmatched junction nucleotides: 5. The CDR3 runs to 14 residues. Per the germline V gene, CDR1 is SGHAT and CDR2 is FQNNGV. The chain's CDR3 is CASSSEGTGTEAFF. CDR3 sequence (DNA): TGTGCCAGCAGCTCTGAAGGGACAGGCACTGAAGCTTTCTTT.

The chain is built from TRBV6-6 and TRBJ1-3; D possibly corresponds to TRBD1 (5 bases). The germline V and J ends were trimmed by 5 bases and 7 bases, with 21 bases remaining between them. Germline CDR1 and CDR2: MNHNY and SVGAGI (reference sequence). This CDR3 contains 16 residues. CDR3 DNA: TGTGCCAGCAGTGGAGGGACCGGGATTGAGAGGAACACCATATATTTT. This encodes CASSGGTGIERNTIYF.

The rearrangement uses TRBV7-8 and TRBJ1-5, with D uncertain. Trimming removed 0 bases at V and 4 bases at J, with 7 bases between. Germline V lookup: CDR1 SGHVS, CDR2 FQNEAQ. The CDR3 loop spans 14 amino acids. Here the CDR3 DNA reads TGTGCCAGCAGCTTAGCCCAATTTAATCAGCCCCAGCATTTT. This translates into CASSLAQFNQPQHF.

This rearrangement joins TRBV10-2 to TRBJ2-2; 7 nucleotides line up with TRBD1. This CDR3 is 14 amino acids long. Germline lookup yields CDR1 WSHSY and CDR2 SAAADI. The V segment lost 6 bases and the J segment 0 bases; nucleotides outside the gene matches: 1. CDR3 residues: CASRDRTNTGELFF. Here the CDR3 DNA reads TGCGCCAGCAGGGACAGGACGAACACCGGGGAGCTGTTTTTT.

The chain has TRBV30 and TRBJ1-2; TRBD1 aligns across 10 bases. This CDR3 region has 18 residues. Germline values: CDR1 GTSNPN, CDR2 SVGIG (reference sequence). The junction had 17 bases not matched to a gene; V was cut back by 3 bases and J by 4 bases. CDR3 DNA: TGTGCCTGGAGCGGACCATGGACAGGGGGGGCGTCCTCCTATGGCTACACCTTC. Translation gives CAWSGPWTGGASSYGYTF.

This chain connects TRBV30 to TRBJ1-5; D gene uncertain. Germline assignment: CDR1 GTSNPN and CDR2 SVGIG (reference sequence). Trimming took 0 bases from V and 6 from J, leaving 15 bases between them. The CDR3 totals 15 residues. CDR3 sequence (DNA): TGTGCCTGGAGTGTTCTCCCGGACGGCGGTCAGCCCCAGCATTTT. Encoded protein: CAWSVLPDGGQPQHF. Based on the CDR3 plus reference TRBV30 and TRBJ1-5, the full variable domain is SQTIHQWPATLVQPVGSPLSLECTVEGTSNPNLYWYRQAAGRGLQLLFYSVGIGQISSEVPQNLSASRPQDRQFILSSKKLLLSDSGFYLCAWSVLPDGGQPQHFGDGTRLSIL.

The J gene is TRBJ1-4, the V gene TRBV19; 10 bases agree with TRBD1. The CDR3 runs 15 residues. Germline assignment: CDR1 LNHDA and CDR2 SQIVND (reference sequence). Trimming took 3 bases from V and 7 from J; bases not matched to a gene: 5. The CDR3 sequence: CASSIRGTGAEKLFF. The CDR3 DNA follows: TGTGCCAGTAGTATCCGGGGGACAGGGGCTGAAAAACTGTTTTTT.

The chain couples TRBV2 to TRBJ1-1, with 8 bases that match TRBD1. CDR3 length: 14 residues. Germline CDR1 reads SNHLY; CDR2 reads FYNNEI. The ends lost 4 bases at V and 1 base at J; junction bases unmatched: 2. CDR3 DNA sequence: TGTGCCAGCAGTGTAACAGGGGGGAACACTGAAGCTTTCTTT. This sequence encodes CASSVTGGNTEAFF. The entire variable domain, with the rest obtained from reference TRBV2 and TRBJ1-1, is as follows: EPEVTQTPSHQVTQMGQEVILRCVPISNHLYFYWYRQILGQKVEFLVSFYNNEISEKSEIFDDQFSVERPDGSNFTLKIRSTKLEDSAMYFCASSVTGGNTEAFFGQGTRLTVV.